This paragraph covers one T cell receptor beta chain sequence. PCR involved 60 Vbeta and 13 Jbeta primers. Profiling relied on immunoSEQ multiplex PCR, and the TCRdb table lists in-frame clones only, not all of them. The sample shows 150,000 or so clones, 70% to 80% of them seen only once. Each donor's status was that of a healthy bone marrow donor. Losses at the gene ends were 3 bases for V and 5 bases for J; bases not matched to a gene: 13. This CDR3 region has 17 residues. The V gene's germline CDR1 is SQVTM and CDR2 ANQGSEA. The sample belongs to a study of cytomegalovirus exposure and HLA in healthy donors.

The source material was PBMCs. The clonotype originates from a man between 50 and 59 years old in good health and CMV-seropositive. The chain couples TRBV29-1 to TRBJ2-1, with 10 bases matching TRBD2. CDR3 sequence reads: CSVDLVLWTSGNNEQFF. DNA of the CDR3: TGCAGCGTTGATCTCGTTTTATGGACTAGCGGAAACAATGAGCAGTTCTTC.